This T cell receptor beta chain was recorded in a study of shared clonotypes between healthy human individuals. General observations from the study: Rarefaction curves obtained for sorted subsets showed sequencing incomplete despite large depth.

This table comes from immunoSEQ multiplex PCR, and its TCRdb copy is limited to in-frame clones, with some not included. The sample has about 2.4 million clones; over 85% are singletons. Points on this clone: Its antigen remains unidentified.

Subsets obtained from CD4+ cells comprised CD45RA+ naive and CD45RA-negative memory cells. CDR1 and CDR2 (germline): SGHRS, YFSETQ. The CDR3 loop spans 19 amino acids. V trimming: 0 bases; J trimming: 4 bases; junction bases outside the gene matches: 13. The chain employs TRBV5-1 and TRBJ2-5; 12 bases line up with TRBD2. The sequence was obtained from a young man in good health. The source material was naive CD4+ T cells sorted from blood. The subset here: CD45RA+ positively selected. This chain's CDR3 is CASSLGLAGARGALETQYF. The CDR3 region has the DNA TGCGCCAGCAGCTTGGGACTAGCGGGGGCCCGGGGAGCTCTAGAGACCCAGTACTTC.